Listed below are T cell receptor beta chains from one sample, sequenced in a study of blood T cell repertoires in COVID-19. The protocol was immunoSEQ multiplex PCR, while the TCRdb copy is restricted to in-frame clones and leaves out a portion. The data show about 190,000 clones, with 80% to 90% seen just once and 5.1% held by the top ten. Sequencing input: peripheral blood. These receptor sequences come from a woman in her 70s with active or convalescent COVID-19. The CDR3 runs from the conserved cysteine through the conserved F or W. The order of the fields is V gene, D gene, J gene, clone size, CDR3 protein, CDR3 DNA. A D gene is named only where the DNA matches it firmly. The size field is filled for only some rows; it gives once, few, many or a size class.

>TRBV19|-|TRBJ1-2|-
CASSIGGGGTDNYGYTF
TGTGCCAGTAGTATAGGGGGAGGAGGCACGGATAACTATGGCTACACCTTC
>TRBV4-2|TRBD1|TRBJ2-5|-
CASSQAGTGQETQYF
TGTGCCAGCAGCCAGGCCGGGACAGGACAAGAGACCCAGTACTTC
>TRBV7-9|TRBD1|TRBJ1-2|once
CASSNTGVRGYTF
TGTGCCAGCAGCAATACAGGGGTTAGAGGCTACACCTTC
>TRBV28|-|TRBJ2-3|-
CASSARGSSTDTQYF
TGTGCCAGCAGCGCCAGGGGCAGCTCCACAGATACGCAGTATTTT
>TRBV5-1|-|TRBJ1-5|-
CASSLRPGEQPQHF
TGCGCCAGCAGCTTGAGGCCAGGGGAACAGCCCCAGCATTTT
>TRBV28|TRBD2|TRBJ2-3|few
CASSPGTRARGF
TGTGCCAGCAGCCCCGGGACTAGGGCCCGAGGATTT
>TRBV3-1/TRBV3-2|-|TRBJ2-2|-
CASRGINTGELFF
TGTGCCAGTCGGGGTATAAACACCGGGGAGCTGTTTTTT
>TRBV9|TRBD1|TRBJ2-1|-
CASSTGQGNYNEQFF
TGTGCCAGCAGCACCGGACAGGGTAACTACAATGAGCAGTTCTTC
>TRBV6-1|-|TRBJ2-7|-
CASSERRTGIPYEQYF
TGTGCCAGCAGTGAACGACGAACAGGGATTCCCTACGAGCAGTACTTC
>TRBV5-1|-|TRBJ2-7|-
CASSLKGTGVGEQYF
TGCGCCAGCAGCTTGAAGGGCACAGGAGTCGGAGAGCAGTACTTC
>TRBV5-1|-|TRBJ2-2|few
CASSEGAGELFF
TGCGCCAGCAGCGAGGGAGCCGGGGAGCTGTTTTTT
>TRBV7-9|-|TRBJ1-2|-
CASSLARAGDYGYTF
TGTGCCAGCAGCTTAGCGCGGGCAGGCGACTATGGCTACACCTTC
>TRBV12-3/TRBV12-4|-|TRBJ2-7|-
CASSLAYPGEQYF
TGTGCCAGCAGCCTCGCTTATCCGGGTGAGCAGTACTTC
>TRBV6-5|TRBD1|TRBJ2-1|-
CATQGGQAYYNEQFF
TGTGCCACCCAGGGGGGACAGGCCTACTACAATGAGCAGTTCTTC
>TRBV7-8|-|TRBJ2-3|-
CASSLVVSSTDTQYF
TGTGCCAGCAGCTTAGTAGTATCCAGCACAGATACGCAGTATTTT
>TRBV27|TRBD1|TRBJ1-3|once
CASSLLGGASGNTIYF
TGTGCCAGCAGTTTATTAGGGGGCGCGTCTGGAAACACCATATATTTT
>TRBV11-1|TRBD1|TRBJ2-2|-
CASSWTGTNTGELFF
TGTGCCAGCAGTTGGACAGGGACGAACACCGGGGAGCTGTTTTTT
>TRBV3-1/TRBV3-2|-|TRBJ1-1|-
CASSRGQGLFEAFF
TGTGCCAGCAGCCGGGGCCAGGGGTTGTTTGAAGCTTTCTTT
>TRBV7-9|TRBD2|TRBJ2-3|-
CASSHPGLAPDTQYF
TGTGCCAGCAGCCACCCGGGACTAGCTCCAGATACGCAGTATTTT
>TRBV4-1|-|TRBJ2-7|-
CASSQGGRGAYEQYF
TGCGCCAGCAGCCAAGGGGGCAGGGGGGCCTACGAGCAGTACTTC
>TRBV11-1|-|TRBJ2-2|-
CASSPDRGGTGELFF
TGTGCCAGCAGCCCTGACCGCGGCGGTACCGGGGAGCTGTTTTTT
>TRBV4-1|TRBD1|TRBJ2-6|-
CASAGTGGPGANVLTF
TGCGCCAGCGCCGGGACAGGGGGACCCGGGGCCAACGTCCTGACTTTC
>TRBV7-9|-|TRBJ1-5|-
CASSLGQSNQPQHF
TGTGCCAGCAGCTTAGGGCAGAGCAATCAGCCCCAGCATTTT
>TRBV3-1/TRBV3-2|-|TRBJ1-2|few
CASSSSDRPNGYTF
TGTGCCAGCAGCTCTAGCGACAGACCGAATGGCTACACCTTC
>TRBV2|-|TRBJ2-7|-
CATVAYSSYEQYF
TGTGCCACCGTAGCGTACAGCTCCTACGAGCAGTACTTC
>TRBV7-9|-|TRBJ2-7|once
CASSGPTSFEQYF
TGTGCCAGCAGCGGCCCCACTAGCTTCGAGCAGTACTTC
>TRBV9|TRBD2|TRBJ2-3|once
CASSRRRGRDTQYF
TGTGCCAGCAGCCGGAGGCGGGGGAGAGATACGCAGTATTTT
>TRBV24-1|-|TRBJ2-5|-
CATSDLGQGLTTQYF
TGTGCCACCAGTGATTTAGGTCAGGGGTTGACGACCCAGTACTTC
>TRBV12-3/TRBV12-4|TRBD2|TRBJ2-1|-
CASSLTSGVEQFF
TGTGCCAGCAGTCTAACTAGCGGGGTAGAGCAGTTCTTC
>TRBV2|-|TRBJ2-2|-
CASSEIGGGANTGELFF
TGTGCCAGCAGCGAGATAGGGGGGGGTGCGAACACCGGGGAGCTGTTTTTT
>TRBV11-2|TRBD2|TRBJ2-7|-
CATKSRLAGYEQYF
TGTGCCACCAAGTCCAGACTAGCCGGTTACGAGCAGTACTTC
>TRBV12-5|TRBD2|TRBJ2-7|-
CASGQEVAGLYEQYF
TGTGCTAGTGGCCAGGAAGTAGCGGGACTCTACGAGCAGTACTTC
>TRBV15|-|TRBJ1-5|-
CATSRDSQGQPQHF
TGTGCCACCAGCAGAGATTCCCAGGGCCAGCCCCAGCATTTT
>TRBV2|TRBD1|TRBJ2-7|-
CASSRPRTGVLDLEQYF
TGTGCCAGCAGCAGGCCTAGGACAGGGGTCTTGGATTTAGAGCAGTACTTC
>TRBV19|-|TRBJ2-2|-
CASSKGGGGYNTGELFF
TGTGCCAGTAGTAAGGGCGGTGGGGGCTACAACACCGGGGAGCTGTTTTTT
>TRBV6-6|TRBD1|TRBJ2-1|-
CASGESGGGNEQFF
TGTGCCAGCGGCGAGTCAGGGGGCGGCAATGAGCAGTTCTTC
>TRBV5-1|TRBD1|TRBJ2-2|-
CASSSRDRPLRVNTGELFF
TGCGCCAGCAGCTCCCGGGACAGGCCCCTGCGGGTGAACACCGGGGAGCTGTTTTTT
>TRBV7-3|TRBD1|TRBJ1-1|-
CASSPDRGGTEAFF
TGTGCCAGCAGCCCGGACAGGGGAGGCACTGAAGCTTTCTTT
>TRBV20-1|-|TRBJ2-7|-
CSPGHDYEQYF
TGCTCACCGGGACACGACTACGAGCAGTACTTC
>TRBV7-3|-|TRBJ1-1|many
CASSLNPGLSTEAFF
TGTGCCAGCAGCTTAAATCCGGGGTTGAGCACTGAAGCTTTCTTT
>TRBV19|TRBD1|TRBJ1-2|-
CASSHSGDRGYTF
TGTGCCAGTAGCCACTCCGGGGACAGAGGCTACACCTTC
>TRBV4-2|TRBD2|TRBJ2-4|-
CASSQDLAGAKNIQYF
TGTGCCAGCAGCCAAGATCTAGCGGGAGCCAAAAACATTCAGTACTTC
>TRBV19|-|TRBJ1-3|-
CASSGTPGNTIYF
TGTGCCAGTAGTGGGACACCTGGAAACACCATATATTTT